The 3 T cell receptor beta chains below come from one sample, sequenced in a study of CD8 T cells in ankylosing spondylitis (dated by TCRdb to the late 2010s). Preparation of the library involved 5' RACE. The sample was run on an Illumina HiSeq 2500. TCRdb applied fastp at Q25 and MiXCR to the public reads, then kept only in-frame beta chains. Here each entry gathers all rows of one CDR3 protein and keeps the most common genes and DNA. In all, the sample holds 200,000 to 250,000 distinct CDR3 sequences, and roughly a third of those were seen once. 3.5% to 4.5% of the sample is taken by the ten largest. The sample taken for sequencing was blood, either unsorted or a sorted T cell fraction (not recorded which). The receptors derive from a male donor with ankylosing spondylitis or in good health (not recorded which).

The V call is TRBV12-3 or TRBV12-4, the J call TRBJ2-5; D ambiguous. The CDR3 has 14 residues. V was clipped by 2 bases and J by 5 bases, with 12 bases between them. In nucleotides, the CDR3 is TGTGCCAGCAGTTTAACGGCGGCGTCTGAGACCCAGTACTTC. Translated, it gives CASSLTAASETQYF.

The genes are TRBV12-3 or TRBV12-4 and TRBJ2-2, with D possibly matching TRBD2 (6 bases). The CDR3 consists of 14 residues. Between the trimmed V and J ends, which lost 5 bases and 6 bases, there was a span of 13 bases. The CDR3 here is CASSPSRESGELFF. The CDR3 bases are TGTGCCAGCAGTCCTTCCCGGGAGTCCGGGGAGCTGTTTTTT.

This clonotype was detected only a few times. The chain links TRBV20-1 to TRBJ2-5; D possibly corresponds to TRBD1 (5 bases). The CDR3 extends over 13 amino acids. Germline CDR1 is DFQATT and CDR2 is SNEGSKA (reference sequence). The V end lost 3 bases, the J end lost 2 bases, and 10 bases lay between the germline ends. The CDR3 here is CSARGQTQETQYF. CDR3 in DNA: TGCAGTGCTAGGGGGCAAACTCAAGAGACCCAGTACTTC.